A single sample gave rise to the 30 T cell receptor beta chains below, sequenced in a study of T cell clonality in common variable immunodeficiency. This table comes from immunoSEQ multiplex PCR, and its TCRdb copy is limited to in-frame clones, with some not included. This sample carries under 35,000 clones, none of them present only once. The sample consisted of peripheral blood mononuclear cells. These receptors were obtained from a person aged 18 to 75 in good health.

Remarks on this clone: The read terminates 3 residues before the CDR3 end, so the remaining end is supplied by the germline J gene. The genes are TRBV19 and TRBJ2-2; TRBD1 aligns across 7 bases. Per the germline V gene, CDR1 is LNHDA and CDR2 is SQIVND (reference sequence). This CDR3 region has 13 residues. The CDR3 loop is CASTLDRDEKLFF. Partial CDR3 DNA: TGTGCCAGTACCCTCGACAGGGACGAAAAG.

In its sample, this clone was seen many times. Partial CDR3 DNA: TGTGCCAGCAGCCCCCGAGGGGGTGAG. Its protein is CASSPRGGE. In full, the CDR3 reads CASSPRGGEQFF. The chain carries TRBV13 and TRBJ2-1, with D possibly matching TRBD1 (6 bases). The observed sequence ends 3 residues before the CDR3 terminus, with the missing tail filled in from the germline J gene. V was pared by 5 bases and J by 9 bases, with 11 bases between. Germline assignment: CDR1 PRHDT and CDR2 FYEKMQ (reference sequence). The CDR3 is 12 residues long.

This clone was seen ten or more times. Sequencing ends 3 residues short of the CDR3 end; the germline J gene provides the rest. The chain joins TRBV5-1 to TRBJ2-5; TRBD1 aligns across 7 bases. The CDR3 is made up of 14 amino acids. The V gene end was trimmed by 4 bases and the J gene end by 3 bases; junction bases not matched to a gene: 6. The germline V gene encodes CDR1 SGHRS and CDR2 YFSETQ. The sequenced part of the CDR3 DNA is TGCGCCAGCAGCAGGGGGACAGCAGAAGAGACC. Amino acids: CASSRGTAEET. The full CDR3 reads CASSRGTAEETQYF.

This clone occurred many times. The read comes to an end 3 residues before the CDR3 does, leaving the germline J gene to fill in the end. The chain is built from TRBV5-4 and TRBJ2-1, with 8 bases aligning to TRBD2. The CDR3 is 15 residues long. Germline V lookup: CDR1 SGHNT, CDR2 YYREEE (reference sequence). The V and J ends lost 6 bases and 9 bases, in that order; junction bases with no gene match: 14. The CDR3 bases that were read are TGTGCCAGCACCGTTTGGAGTAGCGGGATGAGTGAG. It codes for CASTVWSSGMSE. The full CDR3 is CASTVWSSGMSEQFF.

This clone occurred many times. From the germline J gene comes the end of the CDR3, since the read stops 3 residues before it. The chain recombines TRBV19 with TRBJ2-7; 10 nucleotides match TRBD2. The CDR3 extends over 15 amino acids. The junction had 7 bases not matched to a gene; V was cut back by 3 bases and J by 5 bases. Germline lookup yields CDR1 LNHDA and CDR2 SQIVND (reference sequence). The covered CDR3 bases are TGTGCCAGTAGTATGGCGTCTAGCGGGAGTCACGAG. Amino acids: CASSMASSGSHE. The whole CDR3 sequence reads CASSMASSGSHEQYF.

There are many counts of this clone. The CDR3 end lies 3 residues beyond the end of the read and is filled in from the germline J gene. V usage is TRBV2 and J usage is TRBJ2-2; D possibly matches TRBD1 or TRBD2 (7 bases each). The germline V and J ends were trimmed by 6 bases and 8 bases, with 19 bases remaining between them. This CDR3 is built from 15 residues. Germline V CDR1 and CDR2: SNHLY, FYNNEI. The CDR3 sequence: CASSERDSFRGELFF. The part of the CDR3 DNA that was read is TGTGCCAGCAGCGAGCGGGACAGCTTTAGGGGGGAG. Using reference TRBV2 and TRBJ2-2 for the parts outside the CDR3, the full variable domain is EPEVTQTPSHQVTQMGQEVILRCVPISNHLYFYWYRQILGQKVEFLVSFYNNEISEKSEIFDDQFSVERPDGSNFTLKIRSTKLEDSAMYFCASSERDSFRGELFFGEGSRLTVL.

The table lists this clone with many counts. The read stops 3 residues short of the end of the CDR3; the missing end is completed from the germline J gene. This CDR3 is also generated by other DNA sequences in the sample. This chain joins TRBV20-1 and TRBJ2-1; 7 bases fit TRBD1. V was pared by 6 bases and J by 9 bases, with 11 bases of the junction left unmatched. The CDR3 spans 13 residues. Germline-derived CDR1 and CDR2 are DFQATT and SNEGSKA (reference sequence). CDR3 DNA (partial): TGCAGTGCCTCAGAGGGGGCGGTGGCTGAG. Translated: CSASEGAVAE. The whole CDR3 protein reads CSASEGAVAEQFF.

In this sample, this clone turned up many times. From the germline J gene comes the end of the CDR3, since the read stops 3 residues before it. The chain joins TRBV18 to TRBJ1-2; D possibly corresponds to TRBD1 (6 bases). The germline V and J ends were trimmed by 1 base and 4 bases, with 19 bases remaining between them. The germline V gene encodes CDR1 KGHSH and CDR2 LQKENI. The CDR3 loop spans 17 amino acids. The CDR3 region is CASSPRGRGNGIYGYTF. The part of the CDR3 DNA that was read is TGTGCCAGCTCACCACGGGGCAGGGGAAATGGGATCTATGGC.

To note about this clone: From the germline J gene comes the end of the CDR3, since the read stops 3 residues before it. V usage is TRBV20-1 and J usage is TRBJ1-4; 7 bases map to TRBD1. The J segment lost 8 bases and the V segment lost 1 base, leaving 4 bases of the junction unmatched. Germline V CDR1 and CDR2: DFQATT, SNEGSKA (reference sequence). This CDR3 spans 13 amino acids. The sequenced CDR3 bases are TGCAGTGCTAGAGTTCAGGGGGGAGAAAAA. This encodes CSARVQGGEK. The full CDR3 is CSARVQGGEKLFF.

The table lists this clone with many counts. Read coverage stops 3 residues before the CDR3 terminus; the germline J gene supplies the remainder. The chain carries TRBV2 and TRBJ1-5, with D maybe TRBD1 (6 bases). Trimming shortened V by 4 bases and J by 5 bases, and 9 bases separated the two germline ends. This CDR3 region has 13 residues. From germline, CDR1 is SNHLY and CDR2 FYNNEI. The part of the CDR3 DNA that was read is TGTGCCAGCAGTGGGGGGCTGGATCAGCCC. It codes for CASSGGLDQP. The full CDR3 sequence reads CASSGGLDQPQHF.

This clone was counted ten times or more. The read stops 3 residues short of the end of the CDR3; the missing end is completed from the germline J gene. The chain combines TRBV7-6 with TRBJ1-1; 10 positions match TRBD1. After removal of 5 bases from V and 6 bases from J, the junction contained 9 bases not matched to a gene. CDR1 is SGHVS, CDR2 FNYEAQ, per germline. There are 15 residues in the CDR3. The chain's CDR3 is CASSGQGGIRAEAFF. The sequenced CDR3 bases are TGTGCCAGCAGCGGACAGGGGGGGATAAGGGCTGAA. The complete variable domain, with remaining parts taken from reference TRBV7-6 and TRBJ1-1, reads GAGVSQSPRYKVTKRGQDVALRCDPISGHVSLYWYRQALGQGPEFLTYFNYEAQQDKSGLPNDRFSAERPEGSISTLTIQRTEQRDSAMYRCASSGQGGIRAEAFFGQGTRLTVV.

Many counts were recorded for this clone. The CDR3 goes on 3 residues after the read ends, and that part is filled in from the germline J gene. V gene TRBV19 combines with J gene TRBJ2-7; 7 bases map to TRBD1. The CDR3 sequence is 13 residues long. In germline, CDR1 is LNHDA, CDR2 SQIVND (reference sequence). The ends lost 6 bases at V and 0 bases at J; junction bases unmatched: 2. The CDR3 loop is CASRGQLSYEQYF. The CDR3 DNA, read in part, is TGTGCCAGTAGGGGACAGCTCTCCTACGAG. Together with reference TRBV19 and TRBJ2-7, the CDR3 gives the full variable domain: DGGITQSPKYLFRKEGQNVTLSCEQNLNHDAMYWYRQDPGQGLRLIYYSQIVNDFQKGDIAEGYSVSREKKESFPLTVTSAQKNPTAFYLCASRGQLSYEQYFGPGTRLTVT.

At least ten counts were recorded for this clone. With the read ending 3 residues before the CDR3 end, the germline J gene is used to fill in that end. The rearrangement uses TRBV30 and TRBJ1-1; TRBD1 matches at 7 bases. The V gene's germline CDR1 is GTSNPN and CDR2 SVGIG (reference sequence). V lost 1 base, J lost 4 bases, and 3 bases stayed unmatched. This CDR3 spans 13 amino acids. The CDR3 bases that were read are TGTGCCTGGAGTGATCAGGGGGTCACTGAA. Translated: CAWSDQGVTE. The whole CDR3 region reads CAWSDQGVTEAFF.

This clone appeared many times. The CDR3 end falls 3 residues outside the read, so it is completed with the germline J gene. The chain links TRBV5-1 to TRBJ1-6; 7 bases match TRBD1. Germline V gene lookup returns CDR1 SGHRS and CDR2 YFSETQ. CDR3 length: 16 amino acids. V lost 0 bases, J lost 8 bases, and 8 bases stayed unmatched. The CDR3 spells CASSLAGGQSYSPLHF. CDR3 DNA, as far as it was read: TGCGCCAGCAGCTTGGCCGGGGGACAGTCGTATTCACCC.

Notes on this clone: The DNA ends 3 residues before the CDR3 does, and the rest of the CDR3 is filled in from the germline J gene. In the same sample, other DNA sequences code for this CDR3. The rearrangement uses TRBV18 and TRBJ1-5, with 7 bases identical to TRBD1. V trimming: 6 bases; J trimming: 4 bases; junction bases outside the gene matches: 9. CDR1 is KGHSH, CDR2 LQKENI, per germline. The CDR3 extends over 15 amino acids. The DNA read from the CDR3 is TGTGCCAGCTCGCTAGGGACAGACCTTAATCAGCCC. This encodes CASSLGTDLNQP. The CDR3 in full is CASSLGTDLNQPQHF.

This clone was detected many times. The read ends 3 residues shy of where the CDR3 ends; the end is completed using the germline J gene. The chain links TRBV6-1 to TRBJ2-3; TRBD2 is a possible D gene (5 bases). The CDR3 spans 14 residues. CDR1 and CDR2 from the germline V gene are MNHNS and SASEGT. The sequenced part of the CDR3 DNA is TGTGCCAGCAGTGAAGGAGGGCAAGGAGAGACG. Translation: CASSEGGQGET. The entire CDR3 protein is CASSEGGQGETQYF.

This clone was counted at least ten times. The CDR3 is cut off 3 residues early in the read; its end comes from the germline J gene. The chain links TRBV20-1 to TRBJ2-3, with TRBD1 matching 9 bases. With 6 bases clipped from V and 3 bases from J, the junction kept 7 bases outside the gene matches. CDR1 is DFQATT, CDR2 SNEGSKA, per germline (reference sequence). The length of the CDR3 is 14 residues. CDR3 amino acids: CSAPPGQGTDTQYF. The sequenced part of the CDR3 DNA is TGCAGTGCCCCCCCGGGACAGGGAACAGATACG.

This clone occurred many times. The read ends 3 residues early relative to the CDR3; the germline J gene fills the gap. The chain carries TRBV2 and TRBJ1-2, with TRBD1 matching over 9 bases. V lost 9 bases, J lost 6 bases, and 8 bases stayed unmatched. The V gene's germline CDR1 is SNHLY and CDR2 FYNNEI. This CDR3 region has 13 residues. Partial CDR3 DNA: TGTGCCAGTGGGACAGGGAGTAAGAATGGC. Residues: CASGTGSKNG. The whole CDR3 sequence is CASGTGSKNGYTF.

The CDR3 DNA, read in part, is TGTGCCAGCCCTCCCGCAACTAATGAAAAA. Protein sequence: CASPPATNEK. The whole CDR3 protein reads CASPPATNEKLFF. This sequence joins TRBV5-8 and TRBJ1-4; D gene unclear. Coverage ceases 3 residues before the CDR3 finishes, and the germline J gene fills in the end. The CDR3 contains 13 residues. The germline V gene encodes CDR1 SGHTS and CDR2 YDEGEE. Trimming removed 7 bases at V and 0 bases at J, with 7 bases between.

This clone was observed at least ten times. The read falls 3 residues short of the CDR3 end, and the missing part is taken from the germline J gene. The chain employs TRBV20-1 and TRBJ2-1; 8 bases fit TRBD2. This CDR3 is built from 16 residues. The V segment lost 2 bases and the J segment 0 bases; nucleotides outside the gene matches: 6. Germline V lookup: CDR1 DFQATT, CDR2 SNEGSKA (reference sequence). The CDR3 DNA, read in part, is TGCAGTGCTAGAACCAGCGGGGGCCTCTCCTACAATGAG. Residues: CSARTSGGLSYNE. The whole CDR3 region reads CSARTSGGLSYNEQFF.

This clone was counted at least ten times. CDR3 loop: CASQEGWNTEAFF. The part of the CDR3 DNA that was read is TGCGCCAGCCAGGAGGGCTGGAACACTGAA. This chain links TRBV5-1 with TRBJ1-1; D not certain. The sequenced fragment ends 3 residues before the CDR3 boundary, so the rest is inferred from the germline J gene. Per the germline V gene, CDR1 is SGHRS and CDR2 is YFSETQ. The CDR3 loop spans 13 amino acids. Trimming pared 7 bases from V and 1 base from J, leaving 11 bases between. Together with reference TRBV5-1 and TRBJ1-1, the CDR3 gives the full variable domain: KAGVTQTPRYLIKTRGQQVTLSCSPISGHRSVSWYQQTPGQGLQFLFEYFSETQRNKGNFPGRFSGRQFSNSRSEMNVSTLELGDSALYLCASQEGWNTEAFFGQGTRLTVV.

This clone was recorded at least ten times. The CDR3 end lies 3 residues beyond the end of the read and is filled in from the germline J gene. The chain joins TRBV10-3 to TRBJ2-1; D may be TRBD1 or TRBD2 (5 bases each). The V and J ends lost 10 bases and 8 bases respectively, with 18 bases between them. This CDR3 contains 13 residues. Germline V CDR1 and CDR2: ENHRY, SYGVKD. The CDR3 bases that were read are TGTGCCAGCCGGGCCCACCGAGGGGATGAG. Translated: CASRAHRGDE. The whole CDR3 protein is CASRAHRGDEQFF.

Of note for this clone: The CDR3 end is not reached by the read, which stops 3 residues before it; the germline J gene fills it in. The V gene is TRBV30, the J gene TRBJ1-2; 8 bases match TRBD1. Germline CDR1 reads GTSNPN; CDR2 reads SVGIG (reference sequence). The CDR3 has 14 residues. This CDR3 is CAWSVQGGDETYTF. CDR3 DNA (partial): TGTGCCTGGAGTGTACAGGGGGGCGATGAGACC.

The sample holds many counts of this clone. The read comes to an end 3 residues before the CDR3 does, leaving the germline J gene to fill in the end. The chain combines TRBV20-1 with TRBJ2-5, with a possible D match to TRBD2 (6 bases). Germline V gene data show CDR1 as DFQATT and CDR2 as SNEGSKA (reference sequence). The CDR3 runs to 20 residues. Trimming removed 0 bases from V and 4 bases from J, with 30 bases in between. The CDR3 is CSARDREAGLKSDARETQYF. Incomplete CDR3 DNA: TGCAGTGCTAGAGATCGCGAGGCGGGACTCAAGTCGGATGCTCGAGAGACC.

This clone has more than one count but fewer than ten. The read halts 3 residues ahead of the CDR3 end, with the missing end drawn from the germline J gene. The chain combines TRBV19 with TRBJ2-2, with a tentative D call TRBD1 (6 bases). Germline V CDR1 and CDR2: LNHDA, SQIVND (reference sequence). The CDR3 has 15 residues. The covered CDR3 bases are TGTGCCAGTAGTCCACCAGGACAGAATAATGAAAAG. Translating gives CASSPPGQNNEK. The entire CDR3 reads CASSPPGQNNEKLFF.

This clone was counted many times. The read ends 3 residues before the CDR3 terminus; that terminus is restored from the germline J gene. The chain recombines TRBV10-3 with TRBJ2-1; 10 positions match TRBD2. Germline values: CDR1 ENHRY, CDR2 SYGVKD. This CDR3 comprises 14 residues. Trimming removed 3 bases from V and 9 bases from J; junction bases left unmatched: 5. CDR3 loop: CAISDLAGAGEQFF. Partial CDR3 DNA: TGTGCCATCAGTGATCTAGCGGGAGCGGGTGAG.

There are many counts of this clone. Read coverage stops 3 residues before the CDR3 terminus; the germline J gene supplies the remainder. The chain employs TRBV19 and TRBJ1-1; the D is unclear. Trimming took off 9 bases at V and 4 bases at J, with 15 bases between the two ends. Germline V gene data show CDR1 as LNHDA and CDR2 as SQIVND (reference sequence). CDR3 length: 13 amino acids. CDR3 sequence reads: CASLYRLGTEAFF. Incomplete CDR3 DNA: TGTGCCAGCCTTTACCGACTGGGCACTGAA. The full variable domain, its missing parts supplied by reference TRBV19 and TRBJ1-1, is DGGITQSPKYLFRKEGQNVTLSCEQNLNHDAMYWYRQDPGQGLRLIYYSQIVNDFQKGDIAEGYSVSREKKESFPLTVTSAQKNPTAFYLCASLYRLGTEAFFGQGTRLTVV.

The table lists this clone with many counts. The missing CDR3 end, 3 residues past where the read stops, is filled in from the germline J gene. The chain carries TRBV6-2 or TRBV6-3 and TRBJ2-5; the match to TRBD2 covers 8 bases. After removal of 6 bases from V and 5 bases from J, the junction contained 11 bases not matched to a gene. Germline V gene sequence: CDR1 MNHEY, CDR2 SVGEGT. This CDR3 is built from 15 residues. CDR3 loop: CASSRLTSVEETQYF. The part of the CDR3 DNA that was read is TGTGCCAGCAGCCGGCTGACTAGCGTAGAGGAGACC.

This clone was detected many times. The read gets to within 3 residues of the CDR3 end, and the germline J gene fills in the rest. The chain joins TRBV20-1 to TRBJ1-2; tentatively, D is TRBD1 (6 bases). V was trimmed by 0 bases and J by 2 bases, leaving 7 bases between them. Per the germline V gene, CDR1 is DFQATT and CDR2 is SNEGSKA (reference sequence). CDR3 length: 13 amino acids. Partial CDR3 DNA: TGCAGTGCTAGAGAACAGGGCAACTATGGC. As protein: CSAREQGNYG. The whole CDR3 region reads CSAREQGNYGYTF.

This clone was counted ten times or more. The read halts 3 residues ahead of the CDR3 end, with the missing end drawn from the germline J gene. This chain joins TRBV12-5 and TRBJ2-1, with D perhaps matching TRBD1 (6 bases). This CDR3 spans 12 amino acids. Trimming stripped 6 bases from V and 3 bases from J, with 6 bases between. Germline lookup yields CDR1 LGHNT and CDR2 FRNRAP. The CDR3 DNA, read in part, is TGTGCTAGTGGGACAGGCTACAATGAG. It specifies CASGTGYNE. The entire CDR3 protein reads CASGTGYNEQFF.